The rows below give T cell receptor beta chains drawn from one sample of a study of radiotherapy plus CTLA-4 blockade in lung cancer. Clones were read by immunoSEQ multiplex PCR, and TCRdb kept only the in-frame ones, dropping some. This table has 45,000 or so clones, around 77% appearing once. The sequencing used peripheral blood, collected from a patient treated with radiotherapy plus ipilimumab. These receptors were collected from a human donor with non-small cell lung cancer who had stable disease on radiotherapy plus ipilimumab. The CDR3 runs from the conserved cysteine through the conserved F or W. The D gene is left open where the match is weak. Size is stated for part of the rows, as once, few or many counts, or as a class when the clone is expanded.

CDR3aa: CASSEGGADYGYTF; CDR3nt: TGTGCCAGCAGTGAAGGGGGGGCAGACTATGGCTACACCTTC; abundance: NA; j_gene: TRBJ1-2; v_gene: TRBV6-1; d_gene: NA
CDR3aa: CASSSGTSGNNEQFF; CDR3nt: TGTGCCAGCTCATCCGGGACTAGCGGAAACAATGAGCAGTTCTTC; abundance: NA; j_gene: TRBJ2-1; v_gene: TRBV18; d_gene: TRBD2
CDR3aa: CAWGRQRDQPQHF; CDR3nt: TGTGCCTGGGGGAGACAGAGGGATCAGCCCCAGCATTTT; abundance: few; j_gene: TRBJ1-5; v_gene: TRBV30; d_gene: NA
CDR3aa: CASSYSGNTEAFF; CDR3nt: TGTGCCAGCAGTTATTCCGGGAACACTGAAGCTTTCTTT; abundance: NA; j_gene: TRBJ1-1; v_gene: TRBV27; d_gene: NA
CDR3aa: CASSLGTGSAEAFF; CDR3nt: TGCGCCAGCAGCCTGGGAACAGGGAGCGCTGAAGCTTTCTTT; abundance: few; j_gene: TRBJ1-1; v_gene: TRBV4-3; d_gene: NA
CDR3aa: CASREGSGQGFAGNQPQHF; CDR3nt: TGTGCCAGCAGGGAAGGGTCGGGTCAAGGGTTTGCGGGCAATCAGCCCCAGCATTTT; abundance: NA; j_gene: TRBJ1-5; v_gene: TRBV6-1; d_gene: NA
CDR3aa: CASSSPEGASNTEAFF; CDR3nt: TGTGCCAGCAGCTCTCCTGAAGGGGCGTCGAACACTGAAGCTTTCTTT; abundance: NA; j_gene: TRBJ1-1; v_gene: TRBV7-9; d_gene: NA
CDR3aa: CASSPFVVQGNYGYTF; CDR3nt: TGTGCCAGCTCACCATTCGTGGTCCAGGGTAACTATGGCTACACCTTC; abundance: NA; j_gene: TRBJ1-2; v_gene: TRBV18; d_gene: NA
CDR3aa: CASGLQGQPNEKLFF; CDR3nt: TGTGCTAGTGGTTTGCAAGGACAGCCTAATGAAAAACTGTTTTTT; abundance: once; j_gene: TRBJ1-4; v_gene: TRBV12-5; d_gene: NA
CDR3aa: CASSVALGNSPLHF; CDR3nt: TGTGCCAGCAGCGTAGCCTTAGGGAATTCACCCCTCCACTTT; abundance: NA; j_gene: TRBJ1-6; v_gene: TRBV9; d_gene: NA
CDR3aa: CASSFLGTEKLFF; CDR3nt: TGTGCCAGCAGTTTTCTGGGGACTGAAAAACTGTTTTTT; abundance: NA; j_gene: TRBJ1-4; v_gene: TRBV28; d_gene: NA
CDR3aa: CASSFGGAHNQPQHF; CDR3nt: TGTGCCAGCAGCTTTGGGGGGGCCCACAATCAGCCCCAGCATTTT; abundance: few; j_gene: TRBJ1-5; v_gene: TRBV7-9; d_gene: NA
CDR3aa: CASSPGTGGSEAFF; CDR3nt: TGTGCCAGCAGCCCCGGGACAGGGGGCTCTGAAGCTTTCTTT; abundance: NA; j_gene: TRBJ1-1; v_gene: TRBV7-8; d_gene: TRBD1
CDR3aa: CASSESLNDQYF; CDR3nt: TGTGCCAGCAGTGAATCCCTAAACGACCAGTACTTC; abundance: NA; j_gene: TRBJ2-5; v_gene: TRBV6-5; d_gene: NA
CDR3aa: CASSLPGQGTYEQYF; CDR3nt: TGTGCCAGTAGTCTCCCGGGACAGGGAACCTACGAGCAGTACTTC; abundance: NA; j_gene: TRBJ2-7; v_gene: TRBV19; d_gene: TRBD1
CDR3aa: CAISDSVPGAGHQPQHF; CDR3nt: TGTGCCATCAGTGACTCAGTCCCTGGGGCAGGGCATCAGCCCCAGCATTTT; abundance: once; j_gene: TRBJ1-5; v_gene: TRBV10-3; d_gene: NA
CDR3aa: CASSNGQFTGYTF; CDR3nt: TGTGCCAGCAGTAACGGACAGTTCACCGGCTACACCTTC; abundance: NA; j_gene: TRBJ1-2; v_gene: TRBV28; d_gene: NA
CDR3aa: CASSGTEQFF; CDR3nt: TGTGCCAGCAGCGGGACGGAGCAGTTCTTC; abundance: NA; j_gene: TRBJ2-1; v_gene: TRBV9; d_gene: NA
CDR3aa: CATLYGPGNTIYF; CDR3nt: TGTGCCACTCTTTATGGGCCTGGAAACACCATATATTTT; abundance: NA; j_gene: TRBJ1-3; v_gene: TRBV28; d_gene: NA
CDR3aa: CASSLGGLSPLHF; CDR3nt: TGTGCCAGCAGCTTAGGGGGTTTATCACCCCTCCACTTT; abundance: NA; j_gene: TRBJ1-6; v_gene: TRBV7-9; d_gene: NA